The clone carrying this T cell receptor (beta chain) came up a few times. Its specificity is not known. The record originates from a study of shared clonotypes between healthy human individuals. Findings of the study overall: Only blood was sampled; tissue repertoires likely differ.

The CDR3 runs 13 residues. From germline, CDR1 is SGHVS and CDR2 FQNEAQ. V lost 11 bases, J lost 0 bases, and 13 bases lay in between. Produced via immunoSEQ multiplex PCR; TCRdb's table is partial and in-frame only. This sample has hundreds of thousands of clones, with approximately 79% found just once. The V call is TRBV7-8, the J call TRBJ1-1, with D tentatively TRBD1 (5 bases). Sequencing was done on a sample of memory CD4+ T cells sorted from blood. Subset of the sample: CD45RA-negative fraction. The sequence derives from a woman aged 25 to 39 in good health. CDR3: CAGRGRLNTEAFF. CDR3 bases: TGTGCCGGAAGGGGCAGACTGAACACTGAAGCTTTCTTT.